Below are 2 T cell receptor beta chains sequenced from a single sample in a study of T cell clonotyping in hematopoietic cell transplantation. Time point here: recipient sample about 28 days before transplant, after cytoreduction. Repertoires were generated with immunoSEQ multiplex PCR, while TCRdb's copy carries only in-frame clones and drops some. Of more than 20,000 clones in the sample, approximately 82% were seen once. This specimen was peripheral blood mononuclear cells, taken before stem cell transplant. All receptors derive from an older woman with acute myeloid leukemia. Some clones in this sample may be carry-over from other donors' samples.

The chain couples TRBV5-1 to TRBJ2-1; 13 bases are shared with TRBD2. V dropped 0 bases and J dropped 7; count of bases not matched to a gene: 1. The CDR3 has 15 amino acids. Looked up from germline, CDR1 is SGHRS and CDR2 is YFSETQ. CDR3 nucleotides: TGCGCCAGCAGCTTGGAACTAGCGGGGGGGAATGAGCAGTTCTTC. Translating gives CASSLELAGGNEQFF.

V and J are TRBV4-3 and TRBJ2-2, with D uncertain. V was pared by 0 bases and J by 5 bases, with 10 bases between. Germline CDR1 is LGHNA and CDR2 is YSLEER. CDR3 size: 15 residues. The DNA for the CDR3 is TGCGCCAGCAGCCAAGACTATGGTCCGACCGGGGAGCTGTTTTTT. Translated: CASSQDYGPTGELFF.